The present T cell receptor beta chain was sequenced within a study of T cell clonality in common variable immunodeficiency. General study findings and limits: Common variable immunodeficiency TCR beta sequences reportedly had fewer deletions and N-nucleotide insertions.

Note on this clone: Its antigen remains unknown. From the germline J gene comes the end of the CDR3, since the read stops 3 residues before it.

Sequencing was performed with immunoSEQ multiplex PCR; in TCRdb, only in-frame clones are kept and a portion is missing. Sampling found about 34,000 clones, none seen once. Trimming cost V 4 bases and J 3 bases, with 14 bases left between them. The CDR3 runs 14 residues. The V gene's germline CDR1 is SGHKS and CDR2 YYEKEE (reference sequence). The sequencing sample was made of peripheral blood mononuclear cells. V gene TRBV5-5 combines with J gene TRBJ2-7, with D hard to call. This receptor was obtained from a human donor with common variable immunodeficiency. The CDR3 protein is CASSLLTGSYEQYF. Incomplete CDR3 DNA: TGTGCCAGCAGCCTTTTGACGGGTAGCTACGAG.